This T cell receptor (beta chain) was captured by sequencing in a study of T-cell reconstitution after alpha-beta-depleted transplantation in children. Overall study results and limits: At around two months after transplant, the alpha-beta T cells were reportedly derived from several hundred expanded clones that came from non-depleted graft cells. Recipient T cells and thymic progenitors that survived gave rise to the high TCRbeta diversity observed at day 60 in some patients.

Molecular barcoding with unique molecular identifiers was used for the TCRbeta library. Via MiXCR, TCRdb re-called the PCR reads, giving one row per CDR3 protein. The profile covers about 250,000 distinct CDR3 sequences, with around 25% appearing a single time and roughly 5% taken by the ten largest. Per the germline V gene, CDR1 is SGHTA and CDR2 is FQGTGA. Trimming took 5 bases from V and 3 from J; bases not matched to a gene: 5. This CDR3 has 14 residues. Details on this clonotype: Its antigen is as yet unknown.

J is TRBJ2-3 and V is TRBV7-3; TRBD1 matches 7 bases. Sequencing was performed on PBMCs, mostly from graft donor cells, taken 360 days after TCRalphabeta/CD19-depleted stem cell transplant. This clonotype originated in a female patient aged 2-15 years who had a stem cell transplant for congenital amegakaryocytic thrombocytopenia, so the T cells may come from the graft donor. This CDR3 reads CASSPTGSTDTQYF. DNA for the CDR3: TGTGCCAGCAGCCCGACAGGGAGTACAGATACGCAGTATTTT.